A selection of T cell receptor beta chains follows, all from one sample in a study of monozygotic twins with inflammatory bowel disease. One entry per CDR3 protein, without DNA, is what TCRdb gives after re-calling the 5' RACE reads. The sample data list roughly 150,000 distinct CDR3 sequences. Sequenced input: blood. These TCRs come from a human donor with ulcerative colitis or Crohn's disease, or a healthy co-twin of an affected twin (not recorded which). CDR3s include the opening cysteine and the closing phenylalanine or tryptophan. The order of the fields is J gene, V gene, CDR3 protein.

j_call: TRBJ1-1; v_call: TRBV7-9; cdr3_aa: CASSRPGGLYTEAFF
j_call: TRBJ2-7; v_call: TRBV24-1; cdr3_aa: CATSDSDRHYEQYF
j_call: TRBJ1-4; v_call: TRBV7-2; cdr3_aa: CASSLAAGSFEKLFF
j_call: TRBJ2-1; v_call: TRBV6-1; cdr3_aa: CASSRLSSYNEQFF
j_call: TRBJ1-4; v_call: TRBV10-2; cdr3_aa: CASSESASGGETNEKLFF
j_call: TRBJ1-2; v_call: TRBV5-6; cdr3_aa: CASSLVGETYGYTF
j_call: TRBJ2-4; v_call: TRBV5-1; cdr3_aa: CASYNRGKNIQYF
j_call: TRBJ1-1; v_call: TRBV10-3; cdr3_aa: CAISQPNTEAFF
j_call: TRBJ1-5; v_call: TRBV27; cdr3_aa: CAVGRYQPQHF
j_call: TRBJ2-1; v_call: TRBV19; cdr3_aa: CASSIDLGQGIWEQFF
j_call: TRBJ1-1; v_call: TRBV20-1; cdr3_aa: CSARVSLTGSGTEAFF
j_call: TRBJ2-7; v_call: TRBV27; cdr3_aa: CASSFYRSSYEQYF
j_call: TRBJ1-1; v_call: TRBV29-1; cdr3_aa: CSVQGRMNTEAFF
j_call: TRBJ2-1; v_call: TRBV7-6; cdr3_aa: CASSFPGRGSWQFF
j_call: TRBJ1-6; v_call: TRBV5-1; cdr3_aa: CASSSDNNSPLHF
j_call: TRBJ1-1; v_call: TRBV4-2; cdr3_aa: CASSRETGANTEAFF
j_call: TRBJ2-7; v_call: TRBV5-1; cdr3_aa: CASSRTETSGIGYEQYF
j_call: TRBJ1-4; v_call: TRBV15; cdr3_aa: CATSGGTSNEKLFF
j_call: TRBJ1-6; v_call: TRBV7-9; cdr3_aa: CASSNLDGPLSPLHF
j_call: TRBJ1-4; v_call: TRBV29-1; cdr3_aa: CSVYKRDLGVVFF
j_call: TRBJ1-1; v_call: TRBV6-2/TRBV6-3; cdr3_aa: CASSYWGTMNTEAFF
j_call: TRBJ1-4; v_call: TRBV13; cdr3_aa: CASSLINGDEKLFF
j_call: TRBJ2-7; v_call: TRBV7-2; cdr3_aa: CASSLVFTLQGSHEQYF
j_call: TRBJ2-1; v_call: TRBV11-3; cdr3_aa: CASSPPGASGAYNEQFF
j_call: TRBJ1-4; v_call: TRBV9; cdr3_aa: CASSDSPGQGEKLFF
j_call: TRBJ1-1; v_call: TRBV4-1; cdr3_aa: CASSRGANTEAFF
j_call: TRBJ2-1; v_call: TRBV7-3; cdr3_aa: CASSLTGAYNEQFF
j_call: TRBJ2-2; v_call: TRBV29-1; cdr3_aa: CSTRTGRNTGELFF
j_call: TRBJ2-3; v_call: TRBV3-1; cdr3_aa: CASSQDTGLSTDTQYF
j_call: TRBJ2-3; v_call: TRBV5-1; cdr3_aa: CASSLVVQTDTQYF
j_call: TRBJ2-1; v_call: TRBV6-2/TRBV6-3; cdr3_aa: CASSPFRSTEQFF
j_call: TRBJ2-6; v_call: TRBV7-3; cdr3_aa: CASSRTGWSGSGANVLTF
j_call: TRBJ2-3; v_call: TRBV7-9; cdr3_aa: CANETPESTQYF
j_call: TRBJ2-1; v_call: TRBV24-1; cdr3_aa: CATSDYEGTSANNEQFF
j_call: TRBJ2-2; v_call: TRBV7-8; cdr3_aa: CASRFLVGQELRAGELFF
j_call: TRBJ1-5; v_call: TRBV20-1; cdr3_aa: CSACSGTDRNQPQHF